The 21 T cell receptor beta chains below all came from one sample that was sequenced in a study of human CD8 memory T cell subsets. Designated as TPEX, the CCR7+ PD-1+ TIGIT+ early memory CD8+ T cells showed dysfunctional, exhausted-like traits. TCR beta was sequenced from UMI-tagged 5' RACE libraries. Using the 5' RACE reads, TCRdb records one entry per CDR3 protein without DNA. The table lists roughly 8,900 distinct CDR3 sequences, with about 15% in the top ten. Sequencing input: CD8+ T cells from PBMCs. The receptor set was obtained from a human donor in good health.

The chain has TRBV27 and TRBJ2-4; TCRdb's assignment of TRBD1 cannot be checked, as there is no DNA. Germline CDR1 and CDR2: MNHEY and SMNVEV (reference sequence). This CDR3 is 14 amino acids long. Here the CDR3 reads CASSPRGTANIQYF.

This clonotype shows up as medium-sized by frequency. The CDR3 loop reads CASSLGASGNYEQYF. The chain is built from TRBV7-6 and TRBJ2-7; TCRdb names TRBD2, which stays unverified in the absence of DNA. Germline V gene lookup returns CDR1 SGHVS and CDR2 FNYEAQ. The CDR3 covers 15 residues. Filled out from reference TRBV7-6 and TRBJ2-7, the complete variable domain reads GAGVSQSPRYKVTKRGQDVALRCDPISGHVSLYWYRQALGQGPEFLTYFNYEAQQDKSGLPNDRFSAERPEGSISTLTIQRTEQRDSAMYRCASSLGASGNYEQYFGPGTRLTVT.

This clonotype shows up as medium-sized (0.01 to 0.1%) by frequency. This chain connects TRBV29-1 to TRBJ2-3; TCRdb gives TRBD2 as the D gene, but with no DNA this cannot be confirmed. The CDR3 covers 20 residues. CDR1 is SQVTM and CDR2 is ANQGSEA in the germline V gene. CDR3 amino acids: CSVEPGTSGRVGESTDTQYF.

This clonotype shows up as medium-sized by frequency. The chain is built from TRBV28 and TRBJ1-3. The germline V gene encodes CDR1 MDHEN and CDR2 SYDVKM. This CDR3 comprises 17 residues. CDR3 loop: CASSFLSAAKSGNTIYF.

CDR3 region: CASSLGVAEQETQYF. The chain combines TRBV7-3 with TRBJ2-5; TCRdb returns TRBD2, unconfirmable since there is no DNA. CDR1 SGHTA and CDR2 FQGTGA come from the germline V gene. The CDR3 is 15 amino acids.

The rearrangement links TRBV4-1 to TRBJ2-1; TCRdb names TRBD1, which stays unverified in the absence of DNA. The CDR3 is 14 residues long. Germline values: CDR1 MGHRA, CDR2 YSYEKL. CDR3 loop: CASRARVSGNEQFF.

This clonotype is deemed medium-sized by its frequency. The chain combines TRBV5-6 with TRBJ2-1; TCRdb's D call of TRBD1 is untestable without DNA. From germline, CDR1 is SGHDT and CDR2 YYEEEE. The CDR3 has 13 residues. CDR3 protein: CASSFRTDNEQFF.

This rearrangement joins TRBV29-1 to TRBJ1-1. CDR1 and CDR2 from the germline V gene are SQVTM and ANQGSEA. CDR3 length: 13 residues. The CDR3 protein is CSIGDGLSTEAFF. The full variable domain, in which reference TRBV29-1 and TRBJ1-1 provide the parts outside the CDR3, is SAVISQKPSRDICQRGTSLTIQCQVDSQVTMMFWYRQQPGQSLTLIATANQGSEATYESGFVIDKFPISRPNLTFSTLTVSNMSPEDSSIYLCSIGDGLSTEAFFGQGTRLTVV.

The rearrangement joins TRBV7-2 to TRBJ2-7; lacking DNA, the TRBD1 call made by TCRdb goes unchecked. Germline assignment: CDR1 SGHTA and CDR2 FQGNSA. The CDR3 spans 14 residues. The CDR3 reads CASSFSGPPYEQYF.

The chain combines TRBV7-3 with TRBJ1-1. The CDR3 is 13 residues long. Germline V gene sequence: CDR1 SGHTA, CDR2 FQGTGA. The CDR3 region is CASSLFLYTEAFF.

The V gene is TRBV6-6, the J gene TRBJ1-2. Germline V gives CDR1 MNHNY, CDR2 SVGAGI (reference sequence). This CDR3 has 16 amino acids. CDR3 region: CASSYSPAETASGYTF.

The rearrangement links TRBV11-2 to TRBJ2-4; TCRdb's D call, TRBD1, is unchecked because there is no DNA. The CDR3 is made up of 15 amino acids. Germline lookup yields CDR1 SGHAT and CDR2 FQNNGV. This chain's CDR3 is CASSLRGWAKNIQYF.

This sequence joins TRBV29-1 and TRBJ2-2; TCRdb returns TRBD1, unconfirmable since there is no DNA. The CDR3 contains 14 residues. Germline V gene lookup returns CDR1 SQVTM and CDR2 ANQGSEA. This CDR3 reads CSVIPGPVTGELFF.

The chain recombines TRBV5-5 with TRBJ2-7; TCRdb names TRBD2, which stays unverified in the absence of DNA. The CDR3 runs to 13 residues. Germline CDR1 SGHKS, CDR2 YYEKEE (reference sequence). CDR3 amino acids: CVSAGAGYYEQYF.

The chain is built from TRBV7-9 and TRBJ2-7; TCRdb selects TRBD1, and the lack of DNA leaves this call unchecked. Germline V gene data show CDR1 as SEHNR and CDR2 as FQNEAQ (reference sequence). This CDR3 has 14 residues. CDR3: CASSSLGVIYEQYF.

The V gene is TRBV2, the J gene TRBJ1-1; TCRdb's D call, TRBD1, is unchecked because there is no DNA. This CDR3 is built from 13 residues. The V gene's germline CDR1 is SNHLY and CDR2 FYNNEI. CDR3 in amino acids: CASSGPFDREAFF.

The rearrangement joins TRBV5-1 to TRBJ1-2. Germline CDR1 and CDR2: SGHRS and YFSETQ. CDR3 size: 17 residues. The CDR3: CASSNAGGREDYYGYTF. The full variable domain, with the rest looked up from reference TRBV5-1 and TRBJ1-2, is KAGVTQTPRYLIKTRGQQVTLSCSPISGHRSVSWYQQTPGQGLQFLFEYFSETQRNKGNFPGRFSGRQFSNSRSEMNVSTLELGDSALYLCASSNAGGREDYYGYTFGSGTRLTVV.

The V gene is TRBV7-2, the J gene TRBJ2-3; TCRdb's D call of TRBD2 is untestable without DNA. The germline CDR1 and CDR2 sequences are SGHTA and FQGNSA. The CDR3 has 17 residues. The CDR3 loop is CASSFSGLALTTDTQYF.

The chain uses TRBV20-1 and TRBJ1-1; TCRdb lists TRBD1, though no DNA is available to test this call. From germline, CDR1 is DFQATT and CDR2 SNEGSKA (reference sequence). This CDR3 has 14 amino acids. CDR3 loop: CSAEDGRITTEAFF.

The rearrangement joins TRBV7-8 to TRBJ1-2; TCRdb picks TRBD1, but there is no DNA to check that call. The CDR3 sequence is 14 residues long. In germline, CDR1 is SGHVS, CDR2 FQNEAQ. The CDR3 spells CASSLGPDRDGYTF.

The chain's CDR3 is CASSYTGSNYRYTF. The rearrangement joins TRBV6-5 to TRBJ1-2; the D call of TRBD1 rests on TCRdb alone, since no DNA is present to check it. Germline CDR1 is MNHEY and CDR2 is SVGAGI. CDR3 size: 14 residues.